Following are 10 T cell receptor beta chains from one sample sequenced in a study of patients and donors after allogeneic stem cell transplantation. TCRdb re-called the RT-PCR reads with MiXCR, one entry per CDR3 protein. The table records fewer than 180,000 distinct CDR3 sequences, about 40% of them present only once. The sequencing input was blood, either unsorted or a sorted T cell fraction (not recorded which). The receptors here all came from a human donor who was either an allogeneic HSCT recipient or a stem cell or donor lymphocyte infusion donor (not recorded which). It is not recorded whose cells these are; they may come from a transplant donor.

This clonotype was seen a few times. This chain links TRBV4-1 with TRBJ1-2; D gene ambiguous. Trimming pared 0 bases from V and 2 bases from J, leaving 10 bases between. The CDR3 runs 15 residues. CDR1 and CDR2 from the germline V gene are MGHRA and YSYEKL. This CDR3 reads CASSQDMITNYGYTF. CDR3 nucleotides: TGCGCCAGCAGCCAAGATATGATCACCAACTATGGCTACACCTTC.

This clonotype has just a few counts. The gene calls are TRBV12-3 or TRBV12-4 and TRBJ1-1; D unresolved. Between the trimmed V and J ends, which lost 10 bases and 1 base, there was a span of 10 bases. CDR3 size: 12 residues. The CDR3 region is CATALTNTEAFF. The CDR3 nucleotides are TGTGCCACCGCCCTGACGAACACTGAAGCTTTCTTT.

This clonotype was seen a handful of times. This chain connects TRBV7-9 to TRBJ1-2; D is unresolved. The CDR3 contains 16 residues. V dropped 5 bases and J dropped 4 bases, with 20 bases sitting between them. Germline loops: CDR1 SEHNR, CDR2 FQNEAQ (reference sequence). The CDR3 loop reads CASSSVSRAILYGYTF. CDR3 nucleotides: TGTGCCAGCAGCAGCGTTTCAAGGGCGATTCTCTATGGCTACACCTTC. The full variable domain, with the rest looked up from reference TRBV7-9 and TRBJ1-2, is DTGVSQNPRHKITKRGQNVTFRCDPISEHNRLYWYRQTLGQGPEFLTYFQNEAQLEKSRLLSDRFSAERPKGSFSTLEIQRTEQGDSAMYLCASSSVSRAILYGYTFGSGTRLTVV.

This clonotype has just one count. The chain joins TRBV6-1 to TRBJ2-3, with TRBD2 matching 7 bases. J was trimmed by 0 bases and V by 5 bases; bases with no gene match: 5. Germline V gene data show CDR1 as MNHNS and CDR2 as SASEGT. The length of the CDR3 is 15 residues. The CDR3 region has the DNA TGTGCCAGCAGTATCGCGGGGGAGAGCACAGATACGCAGTATTTT. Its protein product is CASSIAGESTDTQYF.

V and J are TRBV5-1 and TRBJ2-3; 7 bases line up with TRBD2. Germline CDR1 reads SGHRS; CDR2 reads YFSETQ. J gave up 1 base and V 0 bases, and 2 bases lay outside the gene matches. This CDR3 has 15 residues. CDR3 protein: CASSLVAGGTDTQYF. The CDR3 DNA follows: TGCGCCAGCAGCTTGGTGGCGGGAGGCACAGATACGCAGTATTTT.

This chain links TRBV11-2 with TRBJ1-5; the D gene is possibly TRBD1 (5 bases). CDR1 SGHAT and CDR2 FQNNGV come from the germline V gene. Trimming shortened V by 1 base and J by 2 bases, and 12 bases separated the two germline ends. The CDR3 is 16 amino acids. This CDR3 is CASSLGKGMRNQPQHF. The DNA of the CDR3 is TGTGCCAGCAGCTTAGGAAAGGGGATGCGCAATCAGCCCCAGCATTTT. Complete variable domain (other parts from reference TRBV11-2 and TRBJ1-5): EAGVAQSPRYKIIEKRQSVAFWCNPISGHATLYWYQQILGQGPKLLIQFQNNGVVDDSQLPKDRFSAERLKGVDSTLKIQPAKLEDSAVYLCASSLGKGMRNQPQHFGDGTRLSIL.

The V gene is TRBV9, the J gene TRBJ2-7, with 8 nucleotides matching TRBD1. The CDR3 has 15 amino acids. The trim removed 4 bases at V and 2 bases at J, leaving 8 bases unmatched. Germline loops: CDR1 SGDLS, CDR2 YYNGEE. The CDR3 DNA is TGTGCCAGCAGCCCTAGACAGGGGCTTCCCTACGAGCAGTACTTC. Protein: CASSPRQGLPYEQYF.

The CDR3 DNA follows: TGTGCCAGCAGCGGAGGGCCAGGGCCCGCAACTAATGAAAAACTGTTTTTT. This gives the protein CASSGGPGPATNEKLFF. The genes are TRBV13 and TRBJ1-4; the D gene is possibly TRBD1 (5 bases). V was clipped by 5 bases and J by 0 bases, with 16 bases between them. This CDR3 has 17 amino acids. CDR1 is PRHDT and CDR2 is FYEKMQ in the germline V gene (reference sequence). Together with reference TRBV13 and TRBJ1-4, the CDR3 gives the full variable domain: AAGVIQSPRHLIKEKRETATLKCYPIPRHDTVYWYQQGPGQDPQFLISFYEKMQSDKGSIPDRFSAQQFSDYHSELNMSSLELGDSALYFCASSGGPGPATNEKLFFGSGTQLSVL.

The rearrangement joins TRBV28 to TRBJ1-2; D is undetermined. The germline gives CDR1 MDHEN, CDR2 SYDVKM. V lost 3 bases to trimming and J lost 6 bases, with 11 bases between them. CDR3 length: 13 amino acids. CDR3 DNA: TGTGCCAGCAGTTTCCGCAGGCTTGATGGCTACACCTTC. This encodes CASSFRRLDGYTF.

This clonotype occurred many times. The CDR3 is CASSTGQAADGYTF. The DNA of the CDR3 is TGCGCCAGCAGTACGGGACAGGCAGCGGATGGCTACACCTTC. The chain couples TRBV5-1 to TRBJ1-2, with 8 nucleotides matching TRBD1. The CDR3 extends over 14 amino acids. The V and J ends lost 5 bases and 6 bases, in that order; junction bases with no gene match: 9. Per germline, CDR1 SGHRS and CDR2 YFSETQ.